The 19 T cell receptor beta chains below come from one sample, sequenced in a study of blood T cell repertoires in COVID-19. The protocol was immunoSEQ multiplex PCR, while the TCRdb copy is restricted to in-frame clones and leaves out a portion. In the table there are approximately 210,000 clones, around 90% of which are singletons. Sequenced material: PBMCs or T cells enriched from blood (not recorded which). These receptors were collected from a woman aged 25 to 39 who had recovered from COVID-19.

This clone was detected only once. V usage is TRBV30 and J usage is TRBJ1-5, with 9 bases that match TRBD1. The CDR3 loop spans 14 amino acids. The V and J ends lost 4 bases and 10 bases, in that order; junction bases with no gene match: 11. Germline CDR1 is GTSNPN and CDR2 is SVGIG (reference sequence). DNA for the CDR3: TGTGCCTGGAAAATGGGACAGGGCCTTACTCCCCAGCATTTT. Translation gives CAWKMGQGLTPQHF.

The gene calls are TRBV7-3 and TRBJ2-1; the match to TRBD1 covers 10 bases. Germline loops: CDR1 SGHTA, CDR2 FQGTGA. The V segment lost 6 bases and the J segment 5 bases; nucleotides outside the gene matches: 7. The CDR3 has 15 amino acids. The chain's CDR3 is CASRSQGTGDNEQFF. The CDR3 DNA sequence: TGTGCCAGCAGATCCCAGGGGACAGGGGACAATGAGCAGTTCTTC. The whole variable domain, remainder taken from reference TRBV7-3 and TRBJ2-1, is GAGVSQTPSNKVTEKGKYVELRCDPISGHTALYWYRQSLGQGPEFLIYFQGTGAADDSGLPNDRFFAVRPEGSVSTLKIQRTERGDSAVYLCASRSQGTGDNEQFFGPGTRLTVL.

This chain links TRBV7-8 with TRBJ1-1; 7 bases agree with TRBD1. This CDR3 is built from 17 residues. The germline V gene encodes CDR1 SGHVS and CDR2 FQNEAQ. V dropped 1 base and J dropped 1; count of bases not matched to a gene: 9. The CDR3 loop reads CASSLVGRGKKNTEAFF. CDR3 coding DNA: TGTGCCAGCAGCTTAGTAGGCAGGGGGAAGAAGAACACTGAAGCTTTCTTT.

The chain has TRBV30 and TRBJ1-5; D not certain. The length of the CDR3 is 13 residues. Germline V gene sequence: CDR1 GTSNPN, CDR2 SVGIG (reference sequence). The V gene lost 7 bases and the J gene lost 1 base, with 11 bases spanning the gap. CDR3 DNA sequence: TGTGCCTCTAGTAGCGGGAGCAATCAGCCCCAGCATTTT. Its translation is CASSSGSNQPQHF.

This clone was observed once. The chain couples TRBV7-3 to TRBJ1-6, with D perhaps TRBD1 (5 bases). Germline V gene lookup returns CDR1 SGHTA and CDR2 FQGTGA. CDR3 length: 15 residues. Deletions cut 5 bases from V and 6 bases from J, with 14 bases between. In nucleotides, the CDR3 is TGTGCCAGCAGCCGGGTCGGGGGGGGTAATTCACCCCTCCACTTT. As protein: CASSRVGGGNSPLHF.

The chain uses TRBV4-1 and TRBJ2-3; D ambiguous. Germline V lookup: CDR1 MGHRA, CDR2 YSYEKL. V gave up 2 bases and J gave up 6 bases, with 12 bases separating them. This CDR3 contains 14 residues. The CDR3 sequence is CASSQSPPSDTQYF. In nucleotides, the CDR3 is TGCGCCAGCAGCCAAAGCCCCCCATCTGATACGCAGTATTTT.

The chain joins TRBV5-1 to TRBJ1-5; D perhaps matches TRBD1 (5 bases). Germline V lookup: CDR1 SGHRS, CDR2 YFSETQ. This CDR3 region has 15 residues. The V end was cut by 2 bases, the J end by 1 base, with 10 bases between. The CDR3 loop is CASSLWGESNQPQHF. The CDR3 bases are TGCGCCAGCAGCTTATGGGGGGAAAGCAATCAGCCCCAGCATTTT. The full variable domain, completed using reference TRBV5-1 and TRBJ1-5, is KAGVTQTPRYLIKTRGQQVTLSCSPISGHRSVSWYQQTPGQGLQFLFEYFSETQRNKGNFPGRFSGRQFSNSRSEMNVSTLELGDSALYLCASSLWGESNQPQHFGDGTRLSIL.

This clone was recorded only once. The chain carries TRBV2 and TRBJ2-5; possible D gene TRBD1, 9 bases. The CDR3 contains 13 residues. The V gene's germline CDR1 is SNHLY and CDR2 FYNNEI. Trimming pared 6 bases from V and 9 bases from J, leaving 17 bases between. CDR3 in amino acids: CASRIAGTGSQYF. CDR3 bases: TGTGCCAGCAGGATAGCGGGGACAGGGTCCCAGTACTTC.

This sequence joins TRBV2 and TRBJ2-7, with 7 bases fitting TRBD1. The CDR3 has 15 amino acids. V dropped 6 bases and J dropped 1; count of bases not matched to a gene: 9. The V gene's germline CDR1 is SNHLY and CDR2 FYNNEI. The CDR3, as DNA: TGTGCCAGCAGAAGGGAGAACAGGGGTTCCTACGAGCAGTACTTC. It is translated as CASRRENRGSYEQYF. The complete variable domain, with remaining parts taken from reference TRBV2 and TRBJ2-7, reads EPEVTQTPSHQVTQMGQEVILRCVPISNHLYFYWYRQILGQKVEFLVSFYNNEISEKSEIFDDQFSVERPDGSNFTLKIRSTKLEDSAMYFCASRRENRGSYEQYFGPGTRLTVT.

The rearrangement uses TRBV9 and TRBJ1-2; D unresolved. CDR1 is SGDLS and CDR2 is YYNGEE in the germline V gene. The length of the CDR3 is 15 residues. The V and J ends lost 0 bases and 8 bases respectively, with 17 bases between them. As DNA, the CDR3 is TGTGCCAGCAGCGTAGGCCCAGCCGAGGCACGCGGCTACACCTTC. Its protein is CASSVGPAEARGYTF.

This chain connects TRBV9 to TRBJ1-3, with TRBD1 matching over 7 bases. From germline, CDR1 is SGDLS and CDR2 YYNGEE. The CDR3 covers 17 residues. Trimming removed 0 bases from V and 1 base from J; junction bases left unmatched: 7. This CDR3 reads CASSVAGGGASGNTIYF. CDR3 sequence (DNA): TGTGCCAGCAGCGTAGCAGGAGGGGGCGCTTCTGGAAACACCATATATTTT.

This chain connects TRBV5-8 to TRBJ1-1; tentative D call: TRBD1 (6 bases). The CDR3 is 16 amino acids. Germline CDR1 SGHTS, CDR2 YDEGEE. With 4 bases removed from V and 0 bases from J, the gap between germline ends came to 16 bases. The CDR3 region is CASSPGTWVLNTEAFF. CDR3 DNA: TGTGCCAGCAGCCCCGGGACATGGGTTTTGAACACTGAAGCTTTCTTT.

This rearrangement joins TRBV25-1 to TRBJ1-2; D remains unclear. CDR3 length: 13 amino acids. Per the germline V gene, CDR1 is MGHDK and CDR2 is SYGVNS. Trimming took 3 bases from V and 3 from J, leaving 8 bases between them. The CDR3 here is CASSEAFDYGYTF. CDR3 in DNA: TGTGCCAGCAGTGAGGCCTTCGACTATGGCTACACCTTC.

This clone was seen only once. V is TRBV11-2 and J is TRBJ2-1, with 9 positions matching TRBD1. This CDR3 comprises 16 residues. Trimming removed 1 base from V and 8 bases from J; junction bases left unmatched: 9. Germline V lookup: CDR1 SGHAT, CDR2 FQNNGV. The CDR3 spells CASSLVHRGRRDEQFF. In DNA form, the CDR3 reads TGTGCCAGCAGCTTAGTGCACAGGGGGCGCCGGGATGAGCAGTTCTTC.

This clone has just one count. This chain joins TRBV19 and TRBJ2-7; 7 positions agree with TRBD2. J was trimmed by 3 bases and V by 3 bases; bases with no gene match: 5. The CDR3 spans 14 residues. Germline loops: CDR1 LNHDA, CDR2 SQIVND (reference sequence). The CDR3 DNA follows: TGTGCCAGTAGTATGGGGGGGACCCACTACGAGCAGTACTTC. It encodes CASSMGGTHYEQYF.

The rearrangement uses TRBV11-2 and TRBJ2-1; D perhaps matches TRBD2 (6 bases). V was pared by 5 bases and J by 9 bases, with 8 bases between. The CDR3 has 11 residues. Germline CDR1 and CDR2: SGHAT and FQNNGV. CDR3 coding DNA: TGTGCCAGCAGCCCTAGCGTTGAGCAGTTCTTC. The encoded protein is CASSPSVEQFF.

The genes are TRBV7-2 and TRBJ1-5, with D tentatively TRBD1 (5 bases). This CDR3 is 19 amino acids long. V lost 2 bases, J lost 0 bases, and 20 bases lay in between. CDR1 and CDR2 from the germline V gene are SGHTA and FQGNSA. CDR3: CASSLLYGGGSYSNQPQHF. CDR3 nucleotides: TGTGCCAGCAGCTTACTCTACGGGGGTGGCTCATATAGCAATCAGCCCCAGCATTTT.

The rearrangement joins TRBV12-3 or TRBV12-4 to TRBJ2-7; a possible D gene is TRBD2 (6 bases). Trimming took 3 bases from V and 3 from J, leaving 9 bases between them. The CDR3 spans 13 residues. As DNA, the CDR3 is TGTGCCAGCAGTTTTGGGGAGGTCTACGAGCAGTACTTC. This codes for CASSFGEVYEQYF.

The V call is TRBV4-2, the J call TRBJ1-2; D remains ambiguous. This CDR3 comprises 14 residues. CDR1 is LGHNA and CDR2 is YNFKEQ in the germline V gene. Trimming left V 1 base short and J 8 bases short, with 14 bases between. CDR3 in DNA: TGTGCCAGCAGCCAAGGCCGGGAAGTTGGGGGCTACACCTTC. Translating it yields CASSQGREVGGYTF.